This T cell receptor beta chain stems from a study of regulatory T cells in long-lasting Graves disease. As for time point: newly diagnosed GD, antithyroid drugs for less than 3 months. PBMCs provided the RNA from which the TCR library was made. American Thyroid Association guidelines were used to diagnose Graves' disease. Building the TCR beta libraries relied on iRepertoire HTBI primers, and CDR3 regions underwent Arm-PCR. Each CDR3 protein gets one entry after TCRdb re-called the multiplex PCR reads with MiXCR. The sample has hundreds of thousands of distinct CDR3 sequences, roughly 16% seen once. This clonotype was counted at least ten times. Separately, the same data were catalogued under a study of T cells in Graves' hyperthyroidism and ophthalmopathy.

The sequencing here drew on peripheral blood mononuclear cells (PBMCs), taken at new diagnosis, from a patient treated with antithyroid drugs. This TCR was recovered from a woman in her twenties or thirties with Graves disease.

The CDR3 sequence: CASRSGTPETQYF. The CDR3 coding sequence is TGTGCCAGCAGGTCCGGGACCCCAGAGACCCAGTACTTC. The chain combines TRBV28 with TRBJ2-5; D may be TRBD1 or TRBD2 (5 bases each). Deletions cut 6 bases from V and 4 bases from J, with 12 bases between. CDR1 MDHEN and CDR2 SYDVKM come from the germline V gene. The CDR3 is 13 residues long.